One sample yielded the 20 T cell receptor beta chains listed below, sequenced in a study of T cell repertoires in aging, cancer and after chemotherapy. A mixed TRB-A/B primer pool amplified rearranged TRB by multiplex touch-down PCR. TCRdb re-analysed the multiplex PCR reads in MiXCR, keeping a single row per CDR3 protein. The data show more than 10,000 distinct CDR3 sequences, 20% to 30% seen once. TCR beta rearrangements were amplified from peripheral blood genomic DNA. Source material: blood. The receptors were gathered from a human donor in good health.

This clonotype showed up just once. This rearrangement joins TRBV21-1 to TRBJ1-5; TRBD1 is the table's D call, not checked against the DNA. TRBV21-1 constitutes a pseudogene. The CDR3 runs 15 residues. CDR3 nucleotide sequence: TGTGCCAGCAGCAATGACAGGGTGGGATGGGGGCCCCAGCATTTT. It encodes CASSNDRVGWGPQHF.

The rearrangement links TRBV7-9 to TRBJ2-3; 9 nucleotides agree with TRBD2. Germline CDR1 and CDR2: SEHNR and FQNEAQ (reference sequence). The J segment lost 4 bases and the V segment lost 3 bases, leaving 8 bases of the junction unmatched. This CDR3 has 16 amino acids. The CDR3 DNA is TGTGCCAGCAGCTTGGCGGCGGGGGGGCCATCAGATACGCAGTATTTT. Translation: CASSLAAGGPSDTQYF. The whole variable domain, remainder taken from reference TRBV7-9 and TRBJ2-3, is DTGVSQNPRHKITKRGQNVTFRCDPISEHNRLYWYRQTLGQGPEFLTYFQNEAQLEKSRLLSDRFSAERPKGSFSTLEIQRTEQGDSAMYLCASSLAAGGPSDTQYFGPGTRLTVL.

This clonotype has only a few counts. This rearrangement joins TRBV5-1 to TRBJ2-2, with D unclear. The V and J ends lost 4 bases and 4 bases respectively, with 8 bases between them. The CDR3 contains 13 residues. Germline V lookup: CDR1 SGHRS, CDR2 YFSETQ. CDR3 protein: CASSRETTGELFF. In DNA, the CDR3 is TGCGCCAGCAGCCGAGAGACCACCGGGGAGCTGTTTTTT.

This sequence joins TRBV4-2 and TRBJ1-2; 9 bases are shared with TRBD1. This CDR3 spans 16 amino acids. Germline assignment: CDR1 LGHNA and CDR2 YNFKEQ. With 3 bases clipped from V and 5 bases from J, the junction kept 10 bases outside the gene matches. The CDR3 DNA reads TGTGCCAGCAGCCAGGGCCGTGGTGGACAGGGGTATGGCTACACCTTC. This sequence encodes CASSQGRGGQGYGYTF.

This chain joins TRBV28 and TRBJ2-1, with D uncertain. Between the trimmed V and J ends, which lost 6 bases and 1 base, there was a span of 4 bases. The CDR3 runs 12 residues. Germline assignment: CDR1 MDHEN and CDR2 SYDVKM. This CDR3 reads CASSRSYNEQFF. The CDR3, as DNA: TGTGCCAGCAGCCGGTCCTACAATGAGCAGTTCTTC.

This clonotype was observed a handful of times. J is TRBJ1-6 and V is TRBV19, with D perhaps matching TRBD1 (6 bases). Germline CDR1 reads LNHDA; CDR2 reads SQIVND (reference sequence). The CDR3 length is 15 residues. Trimming cost V 7 bases and J 0 bases, with 10 bases left between them. As DNA, the CDR3 is TGTGCCAGTACTGAAGGGGGCTCCTATAATTCACCCCTCCACTTT. Protein sequence: CASTEGGSYNSPLHF.

The chain combines TRBV10-3 with TRBJ2-5; TRBD1 matches at 7 bases. V lost 8 bases and J lost 0; bases outside the gene matches: 3. The CDR3 contains 13 residues. Per the germline V gene, CDR1 is ENHRY and CDR2 is SYGVKD. The CDR3: CAIGTDNQETQYF. CDR3 DNA: TGTGCCATCGGGACAGACAACCAAGAGACCCAGTACTTC.

Only a few counts were recorded for this clonotype. The chain recombines TRBV5-5 with TRBJ2-1, with 8 bases aligning to TRBD2. V was pared by 4 bases and J by 15 bases, with 9 bases of the junction left unmatched. This CDR3 is 12 amino acids long. Germline CDR1 is SGHKS and CDR2 is YYEKEE (reference sequence). CDR3 coding DNA: TGTGCCAGCAGCGTCCATCGGGGGGGCGCGTTCTTC. As protein: CASSVHRGGAFF. The variable domain in full, completed from reference TRBV5-5 and TRBJ2-1, reads DAGVTQSPTHLIKTRGQQVTLRCSPISGHKSVSWYQQVLGQGPQFIFQYYEKEERGRGNFPDRFSARQFPNYSSELNVNALLLGDSALYLCASSVHRGGAFFGPGTRLTVL.

By proportion, this clonotype is medium-sized (0.01 to 0.1%). This sequence joins TRBV7-2 and TRBJ1-4, with D unclear. CDR3 length equals 17 residues. Germline V gene lookup returns CDR1 SGHTA and CDR2 FQGNSA. V lost 5 bases and J lost 2, with 18 bases in between. The CDR3 nucleotides read TGTGCCAGCAGCGGAAGTCCTGTAGGGTGGACTAATGAAAAACTGTTTTTT. Protein sequence: CASSGSPVGWTNEKLFF.

This clonotype was picked up a small number of times. The rearrangement uses TRBV6-4 and TRBJ1-2; D is unresolved. V dropped 2 bases and J dropped 4 bases, with 14 bases sitting between them. Per the germline V gene, CDR1 is MRHNA and CDR2 is SNTAGT. This CDR3 is 15 amino acids long. CDR3 in amino acids: CASSDGQRPGYGYTF. The DNA for the CDR3 is TGTGCCAGCAGTGACGGGCAGCGACCTGGCTATGGCTACACCTTC.

This clonotype was counted between two and nine times. A junction boundary mismatches the germline segment, possibly from a read error. The CDR3 coding sequence is TGCGCCAGCAGCCCTGACAGGGTCCATGAGCAGTTCTTC. Its protein is CASSPDRVHEQFF. The V and J genes are TRBV4-2 and TRBJ2-1; 7 bases are a match to TRBD1. The CDR3 totals 13 residues. Germline V gives CDR1 LGHNA, CDR2 YNFKEQ.

Sample share makes this clonotype medium-sized (0.01 to 0.1%). The CDR3 sequence is CASSDRYGYTF. CDR3 nucleotide sequence: TGTGCCAGCAGTGATCGCTATGGCTACACCTTC. This chain uses TRBV6-4 with TRBJ1-2; D gene unclear. V was shortened by 3 bases and J by 4 bases, with 3 bases between the two germline ends. There are 11 residues in the CDR3. Germline lookup yields CDR1 MRHNA and CDR2 SNTAGT.

This clonotype was seen a few times. The chain recombines TRBV27 with TRBJ1-6, with no clear D. Germline values: CDR1 MNHEY, CDR2 SMNVEV (reference sequence). The CDR3 has 12 amino acids. With 5 bases removed from V and 8 bases from J, the gap between germline ends came to 7 bases. The CDR3 DNA reads TGTGCCAGCAGTGGGGTGTATTCACCCCTCCACTTT. It yields the protein CASSGVYSPLHF.

In its sample, this clonotype is medium-sized. This CDR3 is CASRATSGDYEQYV. The CDR3 coding sequence is TGTGCCAGCAGAGCGACTAGCGGGGACTACGAGCAGTACGTC. The chain has TRBV6-5 and TRBJ2-7; 11 positions agree with TRBD2. The CDR3 loop spans 14 amino acids. V lost 6 bases to trimming and J lost 3 bases; unmatched junction nucleotides: 4. From germline, CDR1 is MNHEY and CDR2 SVGAGI.

This clonotype occurred a few times. The gene calls are TRBV19 and TRBJ2-3; TRBD2 agrees at 12 bases. Germline CDR1 is LNHDA and CDR2 is SQIVND (reference sequence). The trim removed 3 bases at V and 3 bases at J, leaving 16 bases unmatched. This CDR3 has 20 residues. The CDR3 DNA follows: TGTGCCAGTAGTATCAGTATCCCCCCTAGCGGGGGGGCCGAAACAGATACGCAGTATTTT. This encodes CASSISIPPSGGAETDTQYF. Looking up the rest from reference TRBV19 and TRBJ2-3 gives the full variable domain: DGGITQSPKYLFRKEGQNVTLSCEQNLNHDAMYWYRQDPGQGLRLIYYSQIVNDFQKGDIAEGYSVSREKKESFPLTVTSAQKNPTAFYLCASSISIPPSGGAETDTQYFGPGTRLTVL.

This clonotype was seen only a few times. The chain couples TRBV7-9 to TRBJ2-7, with 10 positions matching TRBD1. Trimming at V came to 3 bases and at J to 6 bases, leaving 11 bases not matched to a gene. Germline CDR1 reads SEHNR; CDR2 reads FQNEAQ (reference sequence). The CDR3 length is 16 residues. As DNA, the CDR3 is TGTGCCAGCAGCTTGGGACAGGGGCTCGGGGGGAGCGAGCAGTACTTC. Protein: CASSLGQGLGGSEQYF.

V is TRBV18 and J is TRBJ2-1, with D maybe TRBD1 (5 bases). This CDR3 has 12 residues. Germline CDR1 and CDR2: KGHSH and LQKENI. Trimming removed 3 bases at V and 7 bases at J, with 7 bases between. The DNA of the CDR3 is TGTGCCAGCTCACCGGACACGAATGAGCAGTTCTTC. As protein: CASSPDTNEQFF.

The gene calls are TRBV20-1 and TRBJ2-3; TRBD2 matches at 7 bases. Germline V gene lookup returns CDR1 DFQATT and CDR2 SNEGSKA (reference sequence). The CDR3 runs 15 residues. V was clipped by 3 bases and J by 5 bases; unmatched bases: 11. Here the CDR3 reads CSARLYRGVRDTQYF. DNA for the CDR3: TGCAGTGCTAGGCTCTACCGGGGGGTGAGAGATACGCAGTATTTT.

This clonotype was picked up a small number of times. As DNA, the CDR3 is TGTGCCAGCAGCGCCTCGGGGGGGGGCCTCGAAAAACTGTTTTTT. This sequence encodes CASSASGGGLEKLFF. The gene calls are TRBV12-3 or TRBV12-4 and TRBJ1-4; tentative D call: TRBD1 (6 bases). CDR3 length: 15 residues. V was clipped by 6 bases and J by 8 bases, with 19 bases between them.

This clonotype is termed medium-sized. The chain combines TRBV7-9 with TRBJ1-2; a possible D gene is TRBD1 (6 bases). V was trimmed by 1 base and J by 4 bases, leaving 13 bases between them. This CDR3 has 15 residues. Germline V gene data show CDR1 as SEHNR and CDR2 as FQNEAQ (reference sequence). CDR3 DNA sequence: TGTGCCAGCAGCTTAGTAATCCGAGGGGGCTATGGCTACACCTTC. Translation gives CASSLVIRGGYGYTF.